The 6 T cell receptor beta chains below were found in one sample sequenced in a study of T cell responses to AZD1222 COVID-19 vaccine. TCRdb's table, derived via immunoSEQ multiplex PCR, lists solely in-frame clones and lacks some. Of 160,000 or so clones detected, 85% to 95% appear once; the ten largest clones hold approximately 4.6%. The starting material was peripheral blood, obtained 28 days after the second AZD1222 dose. These TCRs come from an adult who received the AZD1222 COVID-19 vaccine.

The chain has TRBV24-1 and TRBJ2-1; TRBD2 might be the D (5 bases). This CDR3 has 14 residues. V was shortened by 3 bases and J by 4 bases, with 9 bases between the two germline ends. The V gene's germline CDR1 is KGHDR and CDR2 SFDVKD. CDR3 sequence (DNA): TGTGCCACCAGTGATACCGGAGGTTACAATGAGCAGTTCTTC. Protein: CATSDTGGYNEQFF.

The V gene is TRBV11-2, the J gene TRBJ2-3; 12 bases align to TRBD2. With 6 bases clipped from V and 0 bases from J, the junction kept 10 bases outside the gene matches. Per germline, CDR1 SGHAT and CDR2 FQNNGV. This CDR3 region has 18 residues. The CDR3 region has the DNA TGTGCCAGCAGACCACCGGGACTAGCGGGTCCCAGCACAGATACGCAGTATTTT. This gives the protein CASRPPGLAGPSTDTQYF.

This chain connects TRBV30 to TRBJ2-1, with 12 nucleotides matching TRBD2. Per germline, CDR1 GTSNPN and CDR2 SVGIG (reference sequence). This CDR3 contains 19 residues. Losses at the gene ends were 1 base for V and 0 bases for J; bases not matched to a gene: 10. The CDR3 region is CAWSASGLAGPSSYNEQFF. In DNA, the CDR3 is TGTGCCTGGAGTGCATCGGGACTAGCGGGCCCCAGCTCCTACAATGAGCAGTTCTTC.

This sequence joins TRBV7-9 and TRBJ1-5; tentative D call: TRBD1 (5 bases). Germline CDR1 reads SEHNR; CDR2 reads FQNEAQ (reference sequence). V was cut by 1 base and J by 0 bases, with 10 bases left in between. This CDR3 region has 16 residues. The chain's CDR3 is CASSLGGSYSNQPQHF. In nucleotides, the CDR3 is TGTGCCAGCAGCTTAGGGGGCAGCTATAGCAATCAGCCCCAGCATTTT.

This clone was seen once. V is TRBV9 and J is TRBJ1-1; tentative D call: TRBD1 (5 bases). This CDR3 spans 13 amino acids. Germline loops: CDR1 SGDLS, CDR2 YYNGEE. Trimming took off 7 bases at V and 4 bases at J, with 14 bases between the two ends. The CDR3 DNA sequence: TGTGCCAGCCGAGGCAGGGTGGGCACTGAAGCTTTCTTT. This sequence encodes CASRGRVGTEAFF.

The V and J genes are TRBV5-1 and TRBJ1-1, with D hard to call. V lost 0 bases and J lost 4, with 10 bases in between. CDR3 size: 14 residues. In germline, CDR1 is SGHRS, CDR2 YFSETQ. The CDR3 coding sequence is TGCGCCAGCAGCTTGGTCTCAGCGGGCACTGAAGCTTTCTTT. Amino acid sequence: CASSLVSAGTEAFF. Drawing the rest from reference TRBV5-1 and TRBJ1-1, the complete variable domain is KAGVTQTPRYLIKTRGQQVTLSCSPISGHRSVSWYQQTPGQGLQFLFEYFSETQRNKGNFPGRFSGRQFSNSRSEMNVSTLELGDSALYLCASSLVSAGTEAFFGQGTRLTVV.